The clone carrying this TCR beta chain is deemed large. This sample is drawn from a study of spatial heterogeneity in lung cancer. The CDR3 spans 16 residues. The germline V gene has CDR1 MNHEY and CDR2 SVGEGT. The V gene lost 7 bases and the J gene lost 1 base, with 14 bases spanning the gap. A single record per CDR3 protein comes from TCRdb applying MiXCR to the 5' RACE reads. The repertoire holds around 700 distinct CDR3 sequences, with approximately 15% as singletons. This sample's time point: sample taken at primary tumor resection. The sample consisted of normal lung tissue next to the tumor, taken at surgery. The sequence was obtained from a male donor with early-stage non-small cell lung cancer. This rearrangement joins TRBV6-2 or TRBV6-3 to TRBJ2-6; no clear D. This chain's CDR3 is CASTWEGASGANVLTF. CDR3 DNA sequence: TGTGCCAGCACCTGGGAAGGAGCGTCTGGGGCCAACGTCCTGACTTTC.